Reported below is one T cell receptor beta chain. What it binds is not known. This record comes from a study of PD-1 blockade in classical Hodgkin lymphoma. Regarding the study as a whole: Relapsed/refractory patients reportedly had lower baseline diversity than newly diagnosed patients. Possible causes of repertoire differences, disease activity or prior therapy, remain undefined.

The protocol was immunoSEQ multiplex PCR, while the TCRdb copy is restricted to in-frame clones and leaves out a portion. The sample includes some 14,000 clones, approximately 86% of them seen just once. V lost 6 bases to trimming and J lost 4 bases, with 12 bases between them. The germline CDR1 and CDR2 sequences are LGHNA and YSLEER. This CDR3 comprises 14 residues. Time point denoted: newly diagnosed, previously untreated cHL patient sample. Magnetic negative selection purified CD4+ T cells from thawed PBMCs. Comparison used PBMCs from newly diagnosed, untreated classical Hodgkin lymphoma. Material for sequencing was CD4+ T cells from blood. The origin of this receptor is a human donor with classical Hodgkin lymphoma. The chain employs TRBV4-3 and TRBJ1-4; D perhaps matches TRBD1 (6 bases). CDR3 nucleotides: TGCGCCAGCAGTACAACAGGGATTAATGAAAAACTGTTTTTT. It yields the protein CASSTTGINEKLFF.